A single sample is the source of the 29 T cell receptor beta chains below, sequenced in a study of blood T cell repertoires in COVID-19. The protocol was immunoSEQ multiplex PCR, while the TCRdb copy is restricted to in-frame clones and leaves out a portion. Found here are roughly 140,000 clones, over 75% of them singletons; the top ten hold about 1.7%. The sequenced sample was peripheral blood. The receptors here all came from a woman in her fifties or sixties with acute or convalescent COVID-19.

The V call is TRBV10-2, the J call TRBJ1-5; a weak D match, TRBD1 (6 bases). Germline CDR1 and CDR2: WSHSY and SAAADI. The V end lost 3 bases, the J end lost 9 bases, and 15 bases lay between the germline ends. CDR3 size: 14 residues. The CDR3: CASSDGGSNGPQHF. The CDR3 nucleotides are TGCGCCAGCAGTGATGGGGGCAGTAACGGGCCCCAGCATTTT.

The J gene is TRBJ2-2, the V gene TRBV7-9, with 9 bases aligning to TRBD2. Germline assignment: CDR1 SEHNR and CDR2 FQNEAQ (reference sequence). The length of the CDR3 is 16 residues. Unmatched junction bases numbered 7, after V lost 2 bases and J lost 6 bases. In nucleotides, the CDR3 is TGTGCCAGCAGCTTACTTAGCGGGAGTCGGGCCGGGGAGCTGTTTTTT. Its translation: CASSLLSGSRAGELFF.

The CDR3 region is CASSLRTTTDTQYF. The CDR3 DNA sequence: TGTGCCAGCAGCCTGAGGACAACCACAGATACGCAGTATTTT. The rearrangement links TRBV7-2 to TRBJ2-3; TRBD1 might be the D (5 bases). This CDR3 is built from 14 residues. Germline CDR1 SGHTA, CDR2 FQGNSA. V was trimmed by 5 bases and J by 2 bases, leaving 11 bases between them.

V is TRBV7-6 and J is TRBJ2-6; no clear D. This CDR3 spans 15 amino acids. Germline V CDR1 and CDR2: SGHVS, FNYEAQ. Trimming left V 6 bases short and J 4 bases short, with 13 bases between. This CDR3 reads CASSSWASGANVLTF. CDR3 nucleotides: TGTGCCAGCAGTTCTTGGGCCTCCGGGGCCAACGTCCTGACTTTC.

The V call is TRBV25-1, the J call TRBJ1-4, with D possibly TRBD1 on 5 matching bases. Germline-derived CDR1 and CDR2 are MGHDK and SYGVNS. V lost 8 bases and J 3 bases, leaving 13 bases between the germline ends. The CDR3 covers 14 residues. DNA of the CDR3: TGTGCCAGCTGGGCAGGGAGGGCTAATGAAAAACTGTTTTTT. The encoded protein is CASWAGRANEKLFF.

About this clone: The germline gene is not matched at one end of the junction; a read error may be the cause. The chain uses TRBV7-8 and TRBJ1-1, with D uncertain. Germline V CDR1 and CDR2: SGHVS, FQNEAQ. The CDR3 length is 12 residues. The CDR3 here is CASSLATARISF. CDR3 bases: TGTGCCAGCAGCTTAGCGACTGCTAGGATATCCTTT.

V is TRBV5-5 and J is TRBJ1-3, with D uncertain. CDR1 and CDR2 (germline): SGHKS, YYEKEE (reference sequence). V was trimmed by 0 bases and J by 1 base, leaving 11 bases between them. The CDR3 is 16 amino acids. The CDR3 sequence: CASSLVGSVSGNTIYF. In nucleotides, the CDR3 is TGTGCCAGCAGCTTGGTCGGGAGCGTATCTGGAAACACCATATATTTT.

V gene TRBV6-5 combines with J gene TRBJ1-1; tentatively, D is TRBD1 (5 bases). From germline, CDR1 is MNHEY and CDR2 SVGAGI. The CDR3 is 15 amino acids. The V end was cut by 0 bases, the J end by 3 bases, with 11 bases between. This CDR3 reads CASSYSFRADTEAFF. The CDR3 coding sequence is TGTGCCAGCAGTTACTCGTTCAGGGCGGACACTGAAGCTTTCTTT.

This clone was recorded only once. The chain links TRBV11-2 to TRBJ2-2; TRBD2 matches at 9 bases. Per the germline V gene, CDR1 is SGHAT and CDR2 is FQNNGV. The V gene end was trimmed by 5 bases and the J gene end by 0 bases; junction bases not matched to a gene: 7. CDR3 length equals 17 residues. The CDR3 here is CASSPLAGEANTGELFF. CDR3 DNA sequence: TGTGCCAGCAGCCCTTTAGCGGGAGAAGCGAACACCGGGGAGCTGTTTTTT.

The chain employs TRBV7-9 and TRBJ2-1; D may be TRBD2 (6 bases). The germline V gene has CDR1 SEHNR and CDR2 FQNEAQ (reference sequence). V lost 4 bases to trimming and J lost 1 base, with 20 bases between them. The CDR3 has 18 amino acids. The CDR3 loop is CASSSLGLGLLSYNEQFF. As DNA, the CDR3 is TGTGCCAGCAGCTCTCTGGGACTGGGGCTCCTTTCCTACAATGAGCAGTTCTTC.

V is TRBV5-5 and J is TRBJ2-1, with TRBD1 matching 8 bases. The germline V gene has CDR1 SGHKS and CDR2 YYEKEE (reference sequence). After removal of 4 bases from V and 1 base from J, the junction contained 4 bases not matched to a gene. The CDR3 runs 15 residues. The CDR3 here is CASSKTGASYNEQFF. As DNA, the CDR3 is TGTGCCAGCAGCAAGACAGGGGCGTCCTACAATGAGCAGTTCTTC.

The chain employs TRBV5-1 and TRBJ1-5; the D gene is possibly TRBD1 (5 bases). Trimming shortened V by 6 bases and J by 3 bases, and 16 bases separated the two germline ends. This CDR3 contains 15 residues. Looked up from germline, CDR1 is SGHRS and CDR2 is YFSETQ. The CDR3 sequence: CASKMNVGDNQPQHF. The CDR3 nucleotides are TGCGCCAGCAAGATGAACGTAGGGGACAATCAGCCCCAGCATTTT.

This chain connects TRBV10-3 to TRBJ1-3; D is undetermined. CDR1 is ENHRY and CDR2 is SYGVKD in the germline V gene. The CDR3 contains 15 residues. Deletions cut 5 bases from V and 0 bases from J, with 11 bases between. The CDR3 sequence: CAISSGGYSGNTIYF. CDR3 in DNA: TGTGCCATCAGTTCCGGCGGATACTCTGGAAACACCATATATTTT.

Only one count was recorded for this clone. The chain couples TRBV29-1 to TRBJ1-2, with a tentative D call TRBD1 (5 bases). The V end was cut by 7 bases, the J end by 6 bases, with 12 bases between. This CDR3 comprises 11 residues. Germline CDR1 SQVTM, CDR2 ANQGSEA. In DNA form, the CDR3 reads TGCAGCGCTCTCGGGGGGGATGGCTACACCTTC. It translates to CSALGGDGYTF.

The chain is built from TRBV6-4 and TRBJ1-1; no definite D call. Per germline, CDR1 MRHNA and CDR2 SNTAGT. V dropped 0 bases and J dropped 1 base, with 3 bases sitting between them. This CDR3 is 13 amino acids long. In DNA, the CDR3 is TGTGCCAGCAGTGACTCGAGGAACACTGAAGCTTTCTTT. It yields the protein CASSDSRNTEAFF.

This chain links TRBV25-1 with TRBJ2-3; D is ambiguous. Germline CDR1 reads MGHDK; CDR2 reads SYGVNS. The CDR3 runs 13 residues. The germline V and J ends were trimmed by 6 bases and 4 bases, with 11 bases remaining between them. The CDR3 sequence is CASRDRRADTQYF. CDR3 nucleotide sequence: TGTGCCAGCAGGGATAGACGGGCAGATACGCAGTATTTT.

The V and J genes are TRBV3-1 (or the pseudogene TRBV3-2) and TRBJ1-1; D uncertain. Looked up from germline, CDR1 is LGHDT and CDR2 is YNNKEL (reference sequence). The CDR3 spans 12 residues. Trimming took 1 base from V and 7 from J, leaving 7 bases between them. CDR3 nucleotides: TGTGCCAGCAGCCAAGCCTCGTTTGAAGCTTTCTTT. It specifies CASSQASFEAFF.

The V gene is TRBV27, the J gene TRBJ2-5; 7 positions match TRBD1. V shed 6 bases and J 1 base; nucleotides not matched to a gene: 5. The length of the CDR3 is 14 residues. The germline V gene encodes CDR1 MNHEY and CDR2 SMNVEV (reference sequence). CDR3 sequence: CASRAGGTQETQYF. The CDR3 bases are TGTGCCAGCAGGGCAGGGGGAACCCAAGAGACCCAGTACTTC.

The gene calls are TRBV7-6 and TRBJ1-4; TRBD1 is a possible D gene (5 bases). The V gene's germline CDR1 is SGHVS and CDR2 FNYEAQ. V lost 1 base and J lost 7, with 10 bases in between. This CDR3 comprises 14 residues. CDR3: CASSLVRGSEKLFF. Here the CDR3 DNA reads TGTGCCAGCAGCTTAGTAAGGGGAAGTGAAAAACTGTTTTTT.

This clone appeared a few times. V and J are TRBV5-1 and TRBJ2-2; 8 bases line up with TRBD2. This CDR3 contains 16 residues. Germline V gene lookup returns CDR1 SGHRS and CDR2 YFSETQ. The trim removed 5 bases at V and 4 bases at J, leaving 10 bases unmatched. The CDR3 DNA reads TGCGCCAGCAGTGTGGGAGCGGGGGCCCCCACCGGGGAGCTGTTTTTT. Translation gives CASSVGAGAPTGELFF.

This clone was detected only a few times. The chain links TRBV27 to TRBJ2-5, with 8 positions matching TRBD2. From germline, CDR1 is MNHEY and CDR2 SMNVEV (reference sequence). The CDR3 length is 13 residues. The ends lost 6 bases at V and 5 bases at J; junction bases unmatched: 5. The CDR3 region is CASRVAGRETQYF. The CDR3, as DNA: TGTGCCAGCAGAGTAGCGGGGAGGGAGACCCAGTACTTC.

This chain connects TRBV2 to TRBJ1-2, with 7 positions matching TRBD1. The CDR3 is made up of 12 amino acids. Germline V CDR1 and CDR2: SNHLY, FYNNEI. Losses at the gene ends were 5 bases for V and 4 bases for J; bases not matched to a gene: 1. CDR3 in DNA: TGTGCCAGCAGTCAGGGGGGCTATGGCTACACCTTC. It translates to CASSQGGYGYTF.

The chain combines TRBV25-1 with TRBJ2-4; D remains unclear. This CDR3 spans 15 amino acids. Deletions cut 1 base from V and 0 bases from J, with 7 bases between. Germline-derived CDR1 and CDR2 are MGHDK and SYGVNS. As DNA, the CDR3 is TGTGCCAGCAGTGAATTACAGCTAGCCAAAAACATTCAGTACTTC. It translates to CASSELQLAKNIQYF.

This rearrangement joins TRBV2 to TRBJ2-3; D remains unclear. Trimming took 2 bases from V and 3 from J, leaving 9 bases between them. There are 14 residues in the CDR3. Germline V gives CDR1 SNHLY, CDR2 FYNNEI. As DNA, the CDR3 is TGTGCCAGCAGTGAAATGATGACTACAGATACGCAGTATTTT. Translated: CASSEMMTTDTQYF.

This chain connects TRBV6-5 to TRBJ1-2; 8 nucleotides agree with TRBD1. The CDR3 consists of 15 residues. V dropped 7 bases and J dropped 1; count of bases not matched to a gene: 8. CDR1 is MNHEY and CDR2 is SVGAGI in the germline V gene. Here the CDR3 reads CASNIQGGNNYGYTF. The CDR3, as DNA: TGTGCCAGCAATATACAGGGGGGAAATAACTATGGCTACACCTTC.

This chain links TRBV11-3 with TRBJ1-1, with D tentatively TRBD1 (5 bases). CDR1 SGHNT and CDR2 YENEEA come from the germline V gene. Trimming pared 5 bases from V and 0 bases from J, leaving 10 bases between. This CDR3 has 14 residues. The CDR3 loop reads CASSLQGMNTEAFF. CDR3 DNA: TGTGCCAGCAGCCTGCAGGGCATGAACACTGAAGCTTTCTTT.

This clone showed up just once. For the CDR3, the DNA is TGTGCCAGCAGCTTAGGACAGGGGGCGCAAGAGACCCAGTACTTC. It encodes CASSLGQGAQETQYF. J is TRBJ2-5 and V is TRBV7-2; TRBD1 matches at 10 bases. V lost 1 base, J lost 2 bases, and 1 base stayed unmatched. The CDR3 is 15 residues long. The V gene's germline CDR1 is SGHTA and CDR2 FQGNSA.

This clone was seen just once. CDR3 amino acids: CASSIGGTGVNEKLFF. The CDR3 DNA sequence: TGTGCCAGTAGTATAGGCGGCACAGGAGTCAACGAAAAACTGTTTTTT. The chain joins TRBV19 to TRBJ1-4; a possible D gene is TRBD1 (5 bases). The V end lost 1 base, the J end lost 8 bases, and 17 bases lay between the germline ends. The CDR3 is made up of 16 amino acids. CDR1 LNHDA and CDR2 SQIVND come from the germline V gene (reference sequence).

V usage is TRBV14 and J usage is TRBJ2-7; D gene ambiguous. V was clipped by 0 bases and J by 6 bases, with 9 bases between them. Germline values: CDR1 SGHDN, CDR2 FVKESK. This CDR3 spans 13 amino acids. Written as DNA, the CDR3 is TGTGCCAGCAGCCAAGATAGAGTTTCCGAGCAGTACTTC. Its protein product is CASSQDRVSEQYF.